The 10 T cell receptor beta chains given below trace back to one sample, sequenced in a study of OX40 agonist ivuxolimab in advanced cancers. Clones were read by immunoSEQ multiplex PCR, and TCRdb kept only the in-frame ones, dropping some. The sample carries tens of thousands of clones, approximately 90% recorded once. Here the sequenced sample was CD4+ or CD8+ T cells sorted from blood, taken in a trial of the OX40 agonist ivuxolimab. These receptors all stem from an adult with an advanced solid tumor such as melanoma, head and neck, liver or kidney cancer.

The chain recombines TRBV5-1 with TRBJ2-1; D not resolved. CDR1 is SGHRS, CDR2 YFSETQ, per germline. V lost 2 bases and J 0 bases, leaving 15 bases between the germline ends. This CDR3 has 17 residues. In nucleotides, the CDR3 is TGCGCCAGCAGCTTCAAACAACAGCCGAGCTCCTACAATGAGCAGTTCTTC. This codes for CASSFKQQPSSYNEQFF. Full variable domain (missing parts from reference TRBV5-1 and TRBJ2-1): KAGVTQTPRYLIKTRGQQVTLSCSPISGHRSVSWYQQTPGQGLQFLFEYFSETQRNKGNFPGRFSGRQFSNSRSEMNVSTLELGDSALYLCASSFKQQPSSYNEQFFGPGTRLTVL.

The chain uses TRBV6-5 and TRBJ1-4, with D unresolved. Trimming shortened V by 2 bases and J by 4 bases, and 8 bases separated the two germline ends. The germline CDR1 and CDR2 sequences are MNHEY and SVGAGI. There are 14 residues in the CDR3. This CDR3 reads CASSYGEVNEKLFF. As DNA, the CDR3 is TGTGCCAGCAGTTACGGCGAGGTTAATGAAAAACTGTTTTTT.

A word on this clone: One end of the junction fails to match germline, which may point to a read error. Other DNA variants within this sample encode the same CDR3. V gene TRBV6-5 combines with J gene TRBJ2-1, with D unclear. The CDR3 length is 10 residues. From germline, CDR1 is MNHEY and CDR2 SVGAGI. The CDR3 bases are TGTGCCAGCGGTTACAATGAGCAGTTCTTC. Protein product: CASGYNEQFF.

The chain joins TRBV19 to TRBJ1-4; D unclear. V was cut by 5 bases and J by 8 bases, with 9 bases left in between. CDR3 length equals 12 residues. Germline V gene sequence: CDR1 LNHDA, CDR2 SQIVND (reference sequence). The DNA of the CDR3 is TGTGCCAGTAGTGTCGATGGGGAAAAACTGTTTTTT. This sequence encodes CASSVDGEKLFF.

This rearrangement joins TRBV7-9 to TRBJ2-5; D is uncertain. The J call may be mistaken, given a closer DNA end match to TRBJ2-7. This CDR3 is 12 amino acids long. CDR1 SEHNR and CDR2 FQNEAQ come from the germline V gene (reference sequence). The CDR3 spells CASSGNRDEQYF. In DNA form, the CDR3 reads TGTGCCAGCAGCGGGAATCGAGACGAGCAGTACTTC.

J is TRBJ1-1 and V is TRBV27; 10 nucleotides agree with TRBD1. J was trimmed by 2 bases and V by 1 base; bases with no gene match: 7. Germline V gives CDR1 MNHEY, CDR2 SMNVEV (reference sequence). The CDR3 runs to 17 residues. CDR3 sequence: CASSLYRDRGPNTEAFF. The CDR3 DNA sequence: TGTGCCAGCAGTTTATACCGGGACAGGGGACCTAACACTGAAGCTTTCTTT.

The J gene is TRBJ2-7, the V gene TRBV6-1, with 8 bases lining up with TRBD1. Germline CDR1 is MNHNS and CDR2 is SASEGT. The junction had 6 bases not matched to a gene; V was cut back by 6 bases and J by 2 bases. The CDR3 spans 14 residues. The CDR3 sequence: CASSWGQVTYEQYF. CDR3 in DNA: TGTGCCAGCAGCTGGGGACAGGTCACCTACGAGCAGTACTTC.

The gene calls are TRBV27 and TRBJ2-7; 9 bases map to TRBD1. Germline V gene data show CDR1 as MNHEY and CDR2 as SMNVEV (reference sequence). The J segment lost 0 bases and the V segment lost 4 bases, leaving 4 bases of the junction unmatched. The CDR3 spans 15 residues. CDR3 nucleotide sequence: TGTGCCAGCAGTTCACAGGGGGCCCCCTCCTACGAGCAGTACTTC. This gives the protein CASSSQGAPSYEQYF.

A few counts support this clone. The chain uses TRBV27 and TRBJ2-1; D is unresolved. Germline assignment: CDR1 MNHEY and CDR2 SMNVEV (reference sequence). This CDR3 contains 12 residues. Trimming pared 7 bases from V and 4 bases from J, leaving 8 bases between. The CDR3 DNA follows: TGTGCCAGCATGGCACAGTACAATGAGCAGTTCTTC. Encoded protein: CASMAQYNEQFF.

The CDR3 coding sequence is TGTGCCAGCAGTACCAGCCAGGGGATTATGAACACTGAAGCTTTCTTT. Its protein product is CASSTSQGIMNTEAFF. The genes are TRBV2 and TRBJ1-1; a possible D gene is TRBD1 (6 bases). Germline-derived CDR1 and CDR2 are SNHLY and FYNNEI. Trimming took off 5 bases at V and 0 bases at J, with 16 bases between the two ends. CDR3 length: 16 amino acids.